One and the same sample provided the 15 T cell receptor beta chains below, sequenced in a study of blood T cells in healthy people across ages. With a J-beta primer mix and a sample-barcoded 5' primer, a second PCR ran about 7 to 12 cycles. Each CDR3 protein is one row after TCRdb ran MiXCR on the 5' RACE reads. The sample lists about 800,000 distinct CDR3 sequences, 46% occurring once. The sequenced material came from blood. The receptors derive from a man older than 75 in good health.

V usage is TRBV5-1 and J usage is TRBJ2-2; TRBD2 aligns across 9 bases. Trimming cost V 4 bases and J 7 bases; bases outside gene matches: 17. The germline V gene encodes CDR1 SGHRS and CDR2 YFSETQ. The CDR3 loop spans 18 amino acids. CDR3 residues: CASSTAFGGRASGGELFF. The CDR3 DNA is TGCGCCAGCAGCACCGCTTTCGGCGGGAGGGCCTCTGGCGGGGAGCTGTTTTTT.

This rearrangement joins TRBV14 to TRBJ1-2; D uncertain. This CDR3 has 13 amino acids. Trimming removed 2 bases from V and 7 bases from J, with 11 bases in between. The germline CDR1 and CDR2 sequences are SGHDN and FVKESK. The CDR3 DNA is TGTGCCAGCAGCCAAATCTGGGAGACTGGCTACACCTTC. Translating gives CASSQIWETGYTF.

A remark on this clonotype: Sequence at one end of the junction differs from germline and may be a read error. This chain joins TRBV5-1 and TRBJ2-6; perhaps TRBD1 as D (5 bases). The germline V gene has CDR1 SGHRS and CDR2 YFSETQ. This CDR3 comprises 13 residues. In nucleotides, the CDR3 is TGCGCCAGCAGCTTTGATGGGGCCAACGTCCCGACTTTC. Protein: CASSFDGANVPTF.

The V gene is TRBV29-1, the J gene TRBJ2-4; 9 nucleotides line up with TRBD1. V lost 4 bases to trimming and J lost 13 bases; unmatched junction nucleotides: 11. Germline V gene data show CDR1 as SQVTM and CDR2 as ANQGSEA. The CDR3 sequence is 13 residues long. CDR3 region: CSVAGQGVERQYF. The CDR3 DNA reads TGCAGCGTTGCGGGACAGGGAGTAGAACGGCAGTACTTC. The variable domain in full, completed from reference TRBV29-1 and TRBJ2-4, reads SAVISQKPSRDICQRGTSLTIQCQVDSQVTMMFWYRQQPGQSLTLIATANQGSEATYESGFVIDKFPISRPNLTFSTLTVSNMSPEDSSIYLCSVAGQGVERQYFGAGTRLSVL.

This clonotype was recorded at least ten times. The CDR3 DNA reads as TGTGCCAGCAGCAACTTTCCACTCCAAGAGACCCAGTACTTC. The encoded protein is CASSNFPLQETQYF. The rearrangement uses TRBV21-1 and TRBJ2-5. TRBV21-1 is flagged as a pseudogene. This CDR3 spans 14 amino acids.

This sequence joins TRBV10-3 and TRBJ2-1; a weak D match, TRBD2 (5 bases). CDR1 is ENHRY, CDR2 SYGVKD, per germline. V lost 0 bases, J lost 5 bases, and 11 bases lay in between. This CDR3 is built from 15 residues. This CDR3 reads CAISESLGLDNEQFF. CDR3 bases: TGTGCCATCAGTGAGTCACTAGGACTTGACAATGAGCAGTTCTTC.

CDR3 sequence reads: CASSPATSGSTGELFF. In DNA form, the CDR3 reads TGTGCCAGCTCACCGGCAACTAGCGGGAGTACCGGGGAGCTGTTTTTT. The chain joins TRBV18 to TRBJ2-2; 11 bases fit TRBD2. V lost 3 bases, J lost 5 bases, and 5 bases stayed unmatched. CDR3 length: 16 residues. Germline V gene lookup returns CDR1 KGHSH and CDR2 LQKENI.

Turning to this clonotype: A much larger clone is a single base away; this may be a read error. The genes are TRBV28 and TRBJ2-1; 10 bases are a match to TRBD2. J was trimmed by 8 bases and V by 2 bases; bases with no gene match: 9. CDR1 is MDHEN and CDR2 is SYDVKM in the germline V gene. The CDR3 is 16 amino acids. CDR3 loop: CASSLTRASGRYEQFF. In DNA form, the CDR3 reads TGTGCCAGCAGTTTAACCAGGGCTAGCGGGAGATATGAGCAGTTCTTC.

In this sample, this clonotype turned up a few times. CDR3: CASSHLQEFSGANVLTF. In DNA form, the CDR3 reads TGCGCCAGCAGCCACCTCCAAGAGTTCTCTGGGGCCAACGTCCTGACTTTC. V is TRBV4-1 and J is TRBJ2-6; D call uncertain. This CDR3 has 17 amino acids. The V end was cut by 3 bases, the J end by 0 bases, with 12 bases between. The germline V gene encodes CDR1 MGHRA and CDR2 YSYEKL.

CDR3 coding DNA: TGTGCCAGCAGCCCCCGCGGGACTAGTCACAATGAGCAGTTCTTC. Its protein product is CASSPRGTSHNEQFF. The V and J genes are TRBV7-8 and TRBJ2-1; TRBD2 matches at 8 bases. CDR1 SGHVS and CDR2 FQNEAQ come from the germline V gene. The J segment lost 5 bases and the V segment lost 5 bases, leaving 8 bases of the junction unmatched. The CDR3 is 15 residues long.

CDR3 nucleotide sequence: TGTGCCAGCACCCCCCAGCTAGCGGCCTACAATGAGCAGTTCTTC. Protein sequence: CASTPQLAAYNEQFF. The chain carries TRBV12-3 or TRBV12-4 and TRBJ2-1, with TRBD2 matching 7 bases. CDR3 length: 15 residues. Trimming removed 7 bases from V and 2 bases from J; junction bases left unmatched: 8.

Turning to this clonotype: Relative to the germline gene, one junction end is altered; a read error may explain this. The chain employs TRBV29-1 and TRBJ2-1; no clear D. Germline lookup yields CDR1 SQVTM and CDR2 ANQGSEA. This CDR3 comprises 10 residues. The CDR3 spells CGVGFDEQFF. The CDR3 bases are TGCGGCGTTGGTTTTGACGAGCAGTTCTTC.

The sample holds many counts of this clonotype. The rearrangement links TRBV20-1 to TRBJ2-1, with D tentatively TRBD2 (6 bases). CDR1 and CDR2 (germline): DFQATT, SNEGSKA (reference sequence). V was pared by 0 bases and J by 1 base, with 13 bases between. The CDR3 has 16 residues. CDR3 nucleotides: TGCAGTGCTAGAGATCTCGGGAGTGGTTCCTACAATGAGCAGTTCTTC. Translated: CSARDLGSGSYNEQFF.

This clonotype was detected only a few times. This sequence joins TRBV20-1 and TRBJ2-7; D gene uncertain. Trimming stripped 5 bases from V and 5 bases from J, with 22 bases between. Germline V gene data show CDR1 as DFQATT and CDR2 as SNEGSKA (reference sequence). CDR3 size: 15 residues. The CDR3 sequence is CSAGTRRPSLHEQYF. Here the CDR3 DNA reads TGCAGTGCTGGAACCCGGCGGCCGTCCCTCCACGAGCAGTACTTC.

V and J are TRBV9 and TRBJ2-1; the D gene is possibly TRBD2 (6 bases). Germline CDR1 is SGDLS and CDR2 is YYNGEE. Trimming took off 1 base at V and 6 bases at J, with 20 bases between the two ends. The length of the CDR3 is 17 residues. The chain's CDR3 is CASSVFGETSPGNEQFF. CDR3 DNA: TGTGCCAGCAGCGTATTCGGGGAAACTAGCCCTGGCAATGAGCAGTTCTTC.